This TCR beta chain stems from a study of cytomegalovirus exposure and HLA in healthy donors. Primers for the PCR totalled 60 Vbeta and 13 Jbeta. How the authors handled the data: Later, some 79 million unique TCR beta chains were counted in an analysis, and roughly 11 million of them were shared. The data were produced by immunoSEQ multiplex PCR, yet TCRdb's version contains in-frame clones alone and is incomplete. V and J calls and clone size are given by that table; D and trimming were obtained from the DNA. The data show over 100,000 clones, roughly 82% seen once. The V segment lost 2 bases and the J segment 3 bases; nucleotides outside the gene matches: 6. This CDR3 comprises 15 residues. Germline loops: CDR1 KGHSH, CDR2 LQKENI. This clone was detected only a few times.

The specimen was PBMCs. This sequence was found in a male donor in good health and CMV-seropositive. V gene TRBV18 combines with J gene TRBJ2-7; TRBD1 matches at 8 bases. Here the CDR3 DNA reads TGTGCCAGCTCACCAGACAGGGGTCACAACTACGAGCAGTACTTC. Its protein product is CASSPDRGHNYEQYF.